This paragraph reports one T cell receptor beta chain. Its antigen is still unknown. Only healthy Caucasians were included as donors. This specimen comes from a study of identical twins. The V and J ends lost 5 bases and 0 bases respectively, with 7 bases between them. The CDR3 has 13 residues. Germline V gene lookup returns CDR1 SGHTA and CDR2 FQGTGA. TCRdb re-analysed the 5' RACE reads in MiXCR, keeping a single row per CDR3 protein. The table records fewer than 350,000 distinct CDR3 sequences, under 9.5% of them present only once. Study-wide points: Invariant MAIT and iNKT cells could partly confound zero-insertion analyses. Interpretation of the results relied on cross-sectional statistical analysis and not on following the same donors.

These data are also associated with another study on yellow fever vaccine responses in identical twins.

The gene calls are TRBV7-3 and TRBJ1-1, with unresolved D. The material sequenced was memory (CD45RO+) T cells sorted from blood. This TCR came from a young woman in good health. CDR3 coding DNA: TGTGCCAGCAGCATGATGATGAACACTGAAGCTTTCTTT. The encoded protein is CASSMMMNTEAFF.